Below, 16 T cell receptor beta chains from the same sample are listed, as sequenced in a study of OX40 agonist ivuxolimab in advanced cancers. TCRdb's copy holds only in-frame clones and misses some; the assay was immunoSEQ multiplex PCR. The sample shows about 98,000 clones, roughly nine tenths of them seen only once. The input for sequencing was CD4+ or CD8+ T cells sorted from blood, taken in a trial of the OX40 agonist ivuxolimab. The receptor source for this set is an adult with an advanced solid tumor such as melanoma, head and neck, liver or kidney cancer.

V is TRBV6-5 and J is TRBJ1-2; TRBD1 might be the D (6 bases). The CDR3 is made up of 13 amino acids. Trimming pared 5 bases from V and 0 bases from J, leaving 7 bases between. The germline CDR1 and CDR2 sequences are MNHEY and SVGAGI. The CDR3 DNA reads as TGTGCCAGCAGTACAGGGTCTAACTATGGCTACACCTTC. Translated, it gives CASSTGSNYGYTF.

In this sample, this clone turned up once. This chain uses TRBV5-8 with TRBJ2-7; 8 bases match TRBD2. CDR3 length: 14 amino acids. The germline gives CDR1 SGHTS, CDR2 YDEGEE. V was clipped by 2 bases and J by 6 bases; unmatched bases: 7. CDR3 coding DNA: TGTGCCAGCAGCTTAGCCAGCGGGAGCACCGAGCAGTACGTC. This gives the protein CASSLASGSTEQYV.

The chain has TRBV28 and TRBJ2-7; D perhaps matches TRBD2 (6 bases). The CDR3 loop spans 13 amino acids. CDR1 is MDHEN, CDR2 SYDVKM, per germline. The V gene lost 5 bases and the J gene lost 4 bases, with 12 bases spanning the gap. CDR3: CASSAGLPYEQYF. The DNA for the CDR3 is TGTGCCAGCAGTGCGGGACTTCCTTACGAGCAGTACTTC.

This clone was seen more than once but under ten times. J is TRBJ1-1 and V is TRBV2; D unresolved. CDR1 SNHLY and CDR2 FYNNEI come from the germline V gene. V lost 5 bases, J lost 0 bases, and 7 bases lay in between. The CDR3 runs 13 residues. CDR3 bases: TGTGCCAGCAGTCTTGCAGTGAACACTGAAGCTTTCTTT. This encodes CASSLAVNTEAFF.

The chain recombines TRBV20-1 with TRBJ2-7; tentatively, D is TRBD1 or TRBD2 (6 bases each). Germline V lookup: CDR1 DFQATT, CDR2 SNEGSKA (reference sequence). The CDR3 sequence is 11 residues long. V was cut by 5 bases and J by 4 bases, with 9 bases left in between. The CDR3 here is CSARGGYEQYV. CDR3 sequence (DNA): TGCAGTGCTCGAGGGGGGTACGAGCAGTACGTC.

The V gene is TRBV7-8, the J gene TRBJ1-4, with 8 bases lining up with TRBD1. This CDR3 has 15 amino acids. Germline V gene lookup returns CDR1 SGHVS and CDR2 FQNEAQ. V shed 5 bases, J shed 6 bases, and the junction held 8 bases outside the gene matches. The CDR3 nucleotides are TGTGCCAGCAGCGGGCTTACAGGGGGAGATGAAAAACTGTTTTTT. Amino acids: CASSGLTGGDEKLFF.

The rearrangement joins TRBV7-9 to TRBJ2-3; TRBD2 matches 9 bases. This CDR3 contains 17 residues. Germline loops: CDR1 SEHNR, CDR2 FQNEAQ (reference sequence). Trimming took 5 bases from V and 0 from J; bases not matched to a gene: 9. CDR3: CASSLPAGGDSTDTQYF. The CDR3 region has the DNA TGTGCCAGCAGCCTCCCTGCGGGAGGGGATAGCACAGATACGCAGTATTTT. Supplemented by reference TRBV7-9 and TRBJ2-3, the full variable domain reads DTGVSQNPRHKITKRGQNVTFRCDPISEHNRLYWYRQTLGQGPEFLTYFQNEAQLEKSRLLSDRFSAERPKGSFSTLEIQRTEQGDSAMYLCASSLPAGGDSTDTQYFGPGTRLTVL.

A single count supports this clone. The chain carries TRBV10-3 and TRBJ2-7; D is possibly TRBD2 (5 bases). The V and J ends lost 3 bases and 3 bases respectively, with 12 bases between them. The CDR3 is made up of 14 amino acids. CDR1 and CDR2 (germline): ENHRY, SYGVKD. The CDR3 loop reads CAISDGAALYEQYF. CDR3 bases: TGTGCCATCAGTGACGGAGCGGCCCTCTACGAGCAGTACTTC.

CDR3 loop: CASSQGPPNTGELFF. Written as DNA, the CDR3 is TGTGCCAGTAGTCAGGGGCCTCCGAACACCGGGGAGCTGTTTTTT. This sequence joins TRBV19 and TRBJ2-2; a weak D match, TRBD1 (6 bases). Trimming took 5 bases from V and 0 from J, leaving 10 bases between them. CDR1 and CDR2 (germline): LNHDA, SQIVND (reference sequence). The CDR3 is 15 amino acids.

This clone was recorded once. The rearrangement uses TRBV7-2 and TRBJ2-4; possible D gene TRBD2, 6 bases. The CDR3 is made up of 13 amino acids. Trimming stripped 3 bases from V and 8 bases from J, with 11 bases between. CDR1 SGHTA and CDR2 FQGNSA come from the germline V gene. In nucleotides, the CDR3 is TGTGCCAGCAGCTTTTACGGGGAGGACATTCAGTACTTC. Protein sequence: CASSFYGEDIQYF.

The chain couples TRBV10-1 to TRBJ2-5, with 8 nucleotides matching TRBD2. The CDR3 covers 15 residues. Germline assignment: CDR1 WNHNN and CDR2 SYGVQD (reference sequence). J was trimmed by 4 bases and V by 10 bases; bases with no gene match: 14. CDR3 sequence: CATWKAGEMPETQYF. Here the CDR3 DNA reads TGCGCCACCTGGAAAGCGGGAGAAATGCCAGAGACCCAGTACTTC.

The J gene is TRBJ2-3, the V gene TRBV7-3; tentative D call: TRBD2 (6 bases). Trimming removed 1 base from V and 2 bases from J, with 10 bases in between. Germline V gene data show CDR1 as SGHTA and CDR2 as FQGTGA. This CDR3 has 15 amino acids. The CDR3 DNA reads as TGTGCCAGCAGCTTAAGTCAGCGGGTCACAGATACGCAGTATTTT. It encodes CASSLSQRVTDTQYF.

V is TRBV18 and J is TRBJ1-3; D gene ambiguous. This CDR3 has 12 amino acids. Trimming pared 2 bases from V and 3 bases from J, leaving 2 bases between. Germline V gene lookup returns CDR1 KGHSH and CDR2 LQKENI. CDR3 loop: CASSPDGNTIYF. CDR3 sequence (DNA): TGTGCCAGCTCACCAGATGGAAACACCATATATTTT.

This rearrangement joins TRBV19 to TRBJ2-1; D may correspond to TRBD1 or TRBD2 (6 bases each). The V end lost 7 bases, the J end lost 0 bases, and 13 bases lay between the germline ends. The CDR3 extends over 15 amino acids. The germline CDR1 and CDR2 sequences are LNHDA and SQIVND (reference sequence). The CDR3 DNA sequence: TGTGCCAGTAAAAGGAGGGGGTACTCCTACAATGAGCAGTTCTTC. The encoded protein is CASKRRGYSYNEQFF.

The chain uses TRBV19 and TRBJ1-2; no definite D call. The CDR3 is 13 amino acids. Germline CDR1 reads LNHDA; CDR2 reads SQIVND (reference sequence). V was trimmed by 3 bases and J by 0 bases, leaving 5 bases between them. The CDR3 here is CASSIVANYGYTF. The CDR3 coding sequence is TGTGCCAGTAGTATCGTAGCTAACTATGGCTACACCTTC.

The genes are TRBV5-5 and TRBJ2-2; the match to TRBD2 covers 14 bases. The CDR3 has 16 amino acids. Germline CDR1 SGHKS, CDR2 YYEKEE (reference sequence). V lost 5 bases, J lost 7 bases, and 7 bases stayed unmatched. The CDR3 coding sequence is TGTGCCAGCAGTTCGGGACTAGCGGGAGAGGTCGGGGAGCTGTTTTTT. It yields the protein CASSSGLAGEVGELFF.